Sequencing of this TCR beta chain was carried out in a study of cytomegalovirus exposure and HLA in healthy donors. Regarding this clone: Its antigen is currently unknown.

Use of 60 Vbeta and 13 Jbeta primers characterized the PCR. Clones were read by immunoSEQ multiplex PCR, and TCRdb kept only the in-frame ones, dropping some. Among about 190,000 clones listed, around 86% were seen once. Study observations and caveats: In vitro checks showed that a few CMV-associated chains really do target CMV antigens. On later analysis, the bulk of CMV-associated TCR beta chains appeared to be HLA-restricted. Analyses of presence/absence relied on an assumption of roughly uniform sequencing depth across donors.

The CDR3 extends over 15 amino acids. Germline lookup yields CDR1 SGHRS and CDR2 YFSETQ. V lost 0 bases, J lost 6 bases, and 15 bases lay in between. The V and J genes are TRBV5-1 and TRBJ1-2, with D hard to call. This clonotype was obtained from a man between 40 and 49 years old in good health and CMV-seropositive. Sample: PBMCs. Here the CDR3 reads CASSLGTARWDGYTF. In nucleotides, the CDR3 is TGCGCCAGCAGCTTGGGTACAGCACGATGGGATGGCTACACCTTC.